The clone carrying this T cell receptor beta chain came up once. Seattle patient enrollment occurred during active infection, with longitudinal follow-up thereafter. This entry comes from a study of blood T cell repertoires in COVID-19. In the study overall: Acute and convalescent COVID-19 samples came from the United States, Italy and Spain. T cells, B-cell-depleted T cells, or PBMCs supplied cDNA or gDNA.

Original processing methods: Cell counts per sample came from amplifying reference gene primers. The protocol was immunoSEQ multiplex PCR, while the TCRdb copy is restricted to in-frame clones and leaves out a portion. V, J and clone size reflect that table, while D and trimming were determined from the DNA. Among approximately 300,000 clones listed, around 90% were seen once. The sequenced sample was peripheral blood. The TCR originated in a woman between 35 and 50 years old with COVID-19, enrolled during active disease.

CDR3 amino acids: CASSFGLAINEQFF. The CDR3 DNA sequence: TGTGCCAGCAGTTTCGGACTAGCGATCAATGAGCAGTTCTTC. The chain has TRBV27 and TRBJ2-1, with 9 bases fitting TRBD2. Trimming removed 3 bases from V and 6 bases from J; junction bases left unmatched: 3. Germline V lookup: CDR1 MNHEY, CDR2 SMNVEV (reference sequence). The CDR3 has 14 residues.